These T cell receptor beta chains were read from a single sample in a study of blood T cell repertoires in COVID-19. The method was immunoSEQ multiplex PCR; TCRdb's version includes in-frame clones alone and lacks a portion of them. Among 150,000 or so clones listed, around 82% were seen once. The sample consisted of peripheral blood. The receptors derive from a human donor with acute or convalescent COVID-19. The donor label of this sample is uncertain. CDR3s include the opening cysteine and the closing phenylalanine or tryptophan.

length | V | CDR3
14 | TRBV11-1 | CASRKSGAEETQYF
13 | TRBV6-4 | CASSDSTGYGYTF
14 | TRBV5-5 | CASSSEDRNTEAFF
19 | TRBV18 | CASSPRAGKKNSGANVLTF
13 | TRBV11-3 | CASSLAPGGYAFF
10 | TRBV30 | CAWARTEAFF
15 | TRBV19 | CASSGAGTSNTEAFF
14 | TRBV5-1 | CASSGGQGLYGYTF
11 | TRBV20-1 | CSARTGYEAFF
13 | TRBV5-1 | CASSPEVGGKLFF
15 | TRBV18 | CASSPQVSGDYGYTF
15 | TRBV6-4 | CASSETRESNQPQHF
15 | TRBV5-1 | CASSADRGPQETQYF
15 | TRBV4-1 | CASSQVPGGDYGYTF
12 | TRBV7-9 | CASSLAGGPMFF
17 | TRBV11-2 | CASSPADGQGRGSPLHF
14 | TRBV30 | CAWSVIEPNTEAFF
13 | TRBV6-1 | CASSEAGVLGYTF
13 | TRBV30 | CASKSRVRAEQYF
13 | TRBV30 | CAWSVGSGQPQHF
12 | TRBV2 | CASRGDNSGYTF
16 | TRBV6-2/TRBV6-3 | CASSRSGRGREYEQYF